This T cell receptor beta chain is drawn from a study of CD8+CD57+ T cells in acquired aplastic anemia. Study information: DNA from sorted CD4+ and CD8+ cells averaged about 3.2 ug.

The TCR beta profiling, which covered VDJ combination and CDR3 sequence, was carried out using genomic DNA as the template. TCRdb ran MiXCR on the reads and lists one entry per CDR3 protein. The table lists around 160,000 distinct CDR3 sequences, roughly 48% of them singletons. As concerns this clonotype: Antigen: not known. At one end, the junction sequence differs from germline, possibly due to a read error.

Study-wide findings and caveats: The CD8+ Simpson's diversity of patients and controls was not significantly different.

Only patients with CD8+CD57+ cell expansion on flow cytometry were chosen for sequencing. All patients had severe acquired aplastic anemia. By the time of blood sampling, patients had still received no therapy. The CDR3 totals 14 residues. Germline V gene data show CDR1 as SQVTM and CDR2 as ANQGSEA. The TCR sequence derives from a human donor with aplastic anemia. The sequencing input was sorted CD4+, CD8+, or CD8+CD57+ T cells (not recorded which) from PBMCs. The chain is built from TRBV29-1 and TRBJ2-1; 8 bases agree with TRBD2. CDR3 in DNA: TGCGGCGTTGCGGAAACTAGCGGCGGCGATGAGCAGTTCTTC. Translation gives CGVAETSGGDEQFF.